These 30 T cell receptor beta chains originate from one sample sequenced in a study of blood T cell repertoires in COVID-19. Only in-frame clones appear in the TCRdb table, and some are missing; sequencing was by immunoSEQ multiplex PCR. The sample includes around 97,000 clones, 80% to 90% of them seen just once. The sample comprised peripheral blood. The source is a woman aged 55-70 years with acute or convalescent COVID-19.

The CDR3 sequence is CASSPVRDSNSPLHF. The CDR3 nucleotides read TGCGCCAGCAGCCCCGTCCGGGACAGCAATTCACCCCTCCACTTT. The rearrangement joins TRBV4-1 to TRBJ1-6, with 7 bases matching TRBD1. CDR3 length equals 15 residues. Losses at the gene ends were 4 bases for V and 7 bases for J; bases not matched to a gene: 7. The germline CDR1 and CDR2 sequences are MGHRA and YSYEKL.

The chain couples TRBV6-5 to TRBJ1-4, with D hard to call. The germline V and J ends were trimmed by 10 bases and 0 bases, with 12 bases remaining between them. The CDR3 has 14 amino acids. In germline, CDR1 is MNHEY, CDR2 SVGAGI. In nucleotides, the CDR3 is TGTGCCATCCCGCCGGGGACAACTAATGAAAAACTGTTTTTT. Its protein is CAIPPGTTNEKLFF.

The chain has TRBV19 and TRBJ1-5; D perhaps matches TRBD1 (5 bases). Germline V gives CDR1 LNHDA, CDR2 SQIVND (reference sequence). The CDR3 sequence is 18 residues long. With 0 bases removed from V and 5 bases from J, the gap between germline ends came to 20 bases. The CDR3 sequence is CASSIDINQGVFDQPQHF. The CDR3 DNA follows: TGTGCCAGTAGTATAGATATAAATCAGGGTGTGTTCGATCAGCCCCAGCATTTT.

V usage is TRBV15 and J usage is TRBJ1-2, with D possibly matching TRBD1 (5 bases). V lost 3 bases and J 2 bases, leaving 7 bases between the germline ends. This CDR3 is built from 13 residues. Per the germline V gene, CDR1 is LNHNV and CDR2 is YYDKDF (reference sequence). The CDR3 DNA sequence: TGTGCCACCAGCAGGGAGGGGAACTATGGCTACACCTTC. Protein product: CATSREGNYGYTF.

The DNA of the CDR3 is TGTGCCAGCAGCCCTGGGACAGCGAACACTGAAGCTTTCTTT. Its translation: CASSPGTANTEAFF. This chain links TRBV7-3 with TRBJ1-1; 7 bases agree with TRBD1. Germline CDR1 is SGHTA and CDR2 is FQGTGA. J was trimmed by 1 base and V by 5 bases; bases with no gene match: 4. This CDR3 is built from 14 residues.

V and J are TRBV10-3 and TRBJ2-7; tentatively, D is TRBD1 (5 bases). Germline V gene lookup returns CDR1 ENHRY and CDR2 SYGVKD. The CDR3 covers 13 residues. V was clipped by 2 bases and J by 2 bases, with 7 bases between them. The CDR3 nucleotides are TGTGCCATCAGTGAGACAGGAACCTACGAGCAGTACGTC. Residues: CAISETGTYEQYV.

This chain links TRBV3-1 (or the pseudogene TRBV3-2) with TRBJ1-1; no clear D gene. CDR1 is LGHDT and CDR2 is YNNKEL in the germline V gene (reference sequence). The V end lost 7 bases, the J end lost 1 base, and 10 bases lay between the germline ends. The CDR3 length is 13 residues. The CDR3 DNA sequence: TGTGCCAGCAAGCCCGACACGAACACTGAAGCTTTCTTT. Its translation: CASKPDTNTEAFF.

This clone was seen a single time. The chain combines TRBV25-1 with TRBJ2-1, with TRBD2 identical over 11 bases. CDR1 is MGHDK and CDR2 is SYGVNS in the germline V gene. V lost 3 bases, J lost 10 bases, and 8 bases stayed unmatched. This CDR3 comprises 15 residues. The chain's CDR3 is CASSEGWGLAVEQFF. The CDR3 region has the DNA TGTGCCAGCAGTGAGGGTTGGGGACTAGCGGTAGAGCAGTTCTTC.

The chain recombines TRBV5-1 with TRBJ2-6, with 7 bases fitting TRBD2. The CDR3 runs 19 residues. The junction had 13 bases not matched to a gene; V was cut back by 0 bases and J by 4 bases. Germline V gene data show CDR1 as SGHRS and CDR2 as YFSETQ. The CDR3 nucleotides are TGCGCCAGCAGCTTGGCCGGGGGGATAGGACGGGCCGGGGCCAACGTCCTGACTTTC. Residues: CASSLAGGIGRAGANVLTF.

This chain uses TRBV5-1 with TRBJ2-2; 7 nucleotides line up with TRBD1. V trimming: 4 bases; J trimming: 6 bases; junction bases outside the gene matches: 6. Looked up from germline, CDR1 is SGHRS and CDR2 is YFSETQ. The CDR3 covers 14 residues. This chain's CDR3 is CASSGATGPGELFF. The CDR3 DNA is TGCGCCAGCAGCGGGGCGACAGGGCCCGGGGAGCTGTTTTTT.

V gene TRBV11-2 combines with J gene TRBJ2-5; 10 bases are shared with TRBD2. Germline values: CDR1 SGHAT, CDR2 FQNNGV. With 5 bases clipped from V and 7 bases from J, the junction kept 13 bases outside the gene matches. The CDR3 sequence is 16 residues long. The CDR3, as DNA: TGTGCCAGCAGCGTTCTAGCTAGCGGGAGAGCGGGGACCCAGTACTTC. This translates into CASSVLASGRAGTQYF. Full variable domain (outside the CDR3, taken from reference TRBV11-2 and TRBJ2-5): EAGVAQSPRYKIIEKRQSVAFWCNPISGHATLYWYQQILGQGPKLLIQFQNNGVVDDSQLPKDRFSAERLKGVDSTLKIQPAKLEDSAVYLCASSVLASGRAGTQYFGPGTRLLVL.

This chain links TRBV12-3 or TRBV12-4 with TRBJ2-2; D is ambiguous. The CDR3 contains 11 residues. The V and J ends lost 2 bases and 9 bases respectively, with 4 bases between them. The CDR3 loop is CASSLIRELFF. The CDR3 nucleotides read TGTGCCAGCAGTTTAATTAGGGAGCTGTTTTTT.

The chain combines TRBV18 with TRBJ1-1; weak D call: TRBD1 (5 bases). V lost 5 bases to trimming and J lost 1 base, with 8 bases between them. Germline assignment: CDR1 KGHSH and CDR2 LQKENI. The CDR3 runs 13 residues. The CDR3 spells CASSVGGNTEAFF. The CDR3, as DNA: TGTGCCAGCTCAGTCGGGGGGAACACTGAAGCTTTCTTT.

This chain links TRBV7-2 with TRBJ1-1; 8 positions match TRBD1. The germline CDR1 and CDR2 sequences are SGHTA and FQGNSA. CDR3 size: 15 residues. V lost 5 bases to trimming and J lost 4 bases; unmatched junction nucleotides: 9. The CDR3 coding sequence is TGTGCCAGCAGCACTCGGACAGGGCTCGGCACTGAAGCTTTCTTT. Translated, it gives CASSTRTGLGTEAFF.

This clone was detected only once. This chain connects TRBV4-2 to TRBJ1-3; D may be TRBD1 (6 bases). Germline CDR1 LGHNA, CDR2 YNFKEQ. The CDR3 spans 16 residues. With 6 bases removed from V and 1 base from J, the gap between germline ends came to 16 bases. The CDR3 region is CASSLTGSRSGNTIYF. In DNA form, the CDR3 reads TGTGCCAGCAGTCTTACAGGGTCCCGGTCTGGAAACACCATATATTTT.

The rearrangement links TRBV5-6 to TRBJ1-1; possibly TRBD1 for D (5 bases). Germline V CDR1 and CDR2: SGHDT, YYEEEE. The V and J ends lost 1 base and 1 base respectively, with 5 bases between them. This CDR3 is built from 13 residues. CDR3 bases: TGTGCCAGCAGCTTGACAGGGAACACTGAAGCTTTCTTT. It specifies CASSLTGNTEAFF.

The chain joins TRBV28 to TRBJ1-2; maybe TRBD1 (5 bases). The germline CDR1 and CDR2 sequences are MDHEN and SYDVKM. This CDR3 contains 13 residues. Trimming removed 1 base from V and 4 bases from J, with 7 bases in between. The CDR3 nucleotides read TGTGCCAGCAGTTTATCAGGGCCCTATGGCTACACCTTC. Protein: CASSLSGPYGYTF.

The rearrangement joins TRBV28 to TRBJ2-7; 16 nucleotides agree with TRBD2. The germline CDR1 and CDR2 sequences are MDHEN and SYDVKM. The length of the CDR3 is 19 residues. The V and J ends lost 7 bases and 4 bases, in that order; junction bases with no gene match: 16. The CDR3 spells CASTRLGTSGRAGLYEQYV. In DNA, the CDR3 is TGTGCCAGCACCCGACTTGGGACTAGCGGGAGGGCGGGGCTTTACGAGCAGTACGTC.

Only one count was recorded for this clone. The rearrangement uses TRBV7-6 and TRBJ2-1; D could derive from TRBD1 or TRBD2 (6 bases each). The V gene lost 5 bases and the J gene lost 8 bases, with 25 bases spanning the gap. This CDR3 is built from 17 residues. The germline gives CDR1 SGHVS, CDR2 FNYEAQ. The CDR3 coding sequence is TGTGCCAGCAGCATAGGGGGGCGAGGGAGTATGGTCCATGAGCAGTTCTTC. As protein: CASSIGGRGSMVHEQFF.

The chain combines TRBV10-3 with TRBJ2-1; maybe TRBD1 (5 bases). The CDR3 extends over 14 amino acids. The V gene lost 0 bases and the J gene lost 15 bases, with 18 bases spanning the gap. The germline V gene has CDR1 ENHRY and CDR2 SYGVKD. CDR3 nucleotide sequence: TGTGCCATCAGTGAGTCGTTGGAAGGCTCAAGGGGGTTCTTC. This encodes CAISESLEGSRGFF.

The V gene is TRBV6-1, the J gene TRBJ2-3; 7 nucleotides align to TRBD1. This CDR3 contains 15 residues. Per the germline V gene, CDR1 is MNHNS and CDR2 is SASEGT. V gave up 2 bases and J gave up 2 bases; unmatched junction bases: 4. In nucleotides, the CDR3 is TGTGCCAGCAGTGAACAGGGGGTTTACACAGATACGCAGTATTTT. This gives the protein CASSEQGVYTDTQYF.

This sequence joins TRBV10-3 and TRBJ2-1; maybe TRBD2 (6 bases). CDR1 is ENHRY and CDR2 is SYGVKD in the germline V gene. The V and J ends lost 3 bases and 10 bases respectively, with 13 bases between them. The CDR3 is 13 residues long. Here the CDR3 DNA reads TGTGCCATCAGTGATGGAGGGCGCAACGAGCAGTTCTTC. It yields the protein CAISDGGRNEQFF.

This rearrangement joins TRBV6-1 to TRBJ1-1; D not resolved. The CDR3 consists of 15 residues. The V and J ends lost 1 base and 0 bases respectively, with 9 bases between them. Germline V lookup: CDR1 MNHNS, CDR2 SASEGT. CDR3 sequence: CASSEGYGMNTEAFF. CDR3 in DNA: TGTGCCAGCAGTGAAGGGTATGGCATGAACACTGAAGCTTTCTTT.

The chain recombines TRBV19 with TRBJ2-4; 9 nucleotides line up with TRBD1. V gave up 4 bases and J gave up 7 bases; unmatched junction bases: 5. Looked up from germline, CDR1 is LNHDA and CDR2 is SQIVND (reference sequence). The CDR3 has 14 amino acids. The CDR3 sequence: CASSNRQGGNIQYF. The CDR3 region has the DNA TGTGCCAGTAGTAACAGACAGGGGGGGAACATTCAGTACTTC.

V is TRBV7-9 and J is TRBJ1-1; TRBD1 matches 8 bases. J lost 2 bases, V lost 6 bases, and 8 bases had no gene match. The germline V gene encodes CDR1 SEHNR and CDR2 FQNEAQ (reference sequence). The CDR3 is 15 residues long. The CDR3 region is CASSRTDRVNTEAFF. Written as DNA, the CDR3 is TGTGCCAGCAGTCGTACGGACAGGGTTAACACTGAAGCTTTCTTT.

This sequence joins TRBV12-5 and TRBJ1-2, with 8 bases fitting TRBD1. CDR3 size: 17 residues. Germline-derived CDR1 and CDR2 are LGHNT and FRNRAP. With 1 base clipped from V and 7 bases from J, the junction kept 14 bases outside the gene matches. As DNA, the CDR3 is TGTGCTAGTGGTTTGGCCCCCTCAGGGGGCCCCCTGGGTGGCTACACCTTC. Its translation is CASGLAPSGGPLGGYTF.

The chain couples TRBV6-1 to TRBJ1-3; 11 nucleotides line up with TRBD1. The germline CDR1 and CDR2 sequences are MNHNS and SASEGT. V lost 1 base to trimming and J lost 4 bases; unmatched junction nucleotides: 3. The CDR3 sequence is 16 residues long. The CDR3 spells CASSEGTGGSGNTIYF. The CDR3 DNA is TGTGCCAGCAGTGAAGGGACAGGGGGCTCGGGAAACACCATATATTTT.

This chain links TRBV9 with TRBJ1-5; 7 bases are shared with TRBD1. V trimming: 3 bases; J trimming: 7 bases; junction bases outside the gene matches: 7. The length of the CDR3 is 14 residues. In germline, CDR1 is SGDLS, CDR2 YYNGEE. Written as DNA, the CDR3 is TGTGCCAGCAGCGCCCAGGGGGGCGGACAGCCCCAGCATTTT. The encoded protein is CASSAQGGGQPQHF.

The chain employs TRBV18 and TRBJ2-1; D possibly corresponds to TRBD2 (6 bases). The V end was cut by 3 bases, the J end by 7 bases, with 19 bases between. The CDR3 loop spans 16 amino acids. Germline assignment: CDR1 KGHSH and CDR2 LQKENI. CDR3 in DNA: TGTGCCAGCTCACCGGTCGGGGGAGTGGGCGCGAATGAGCAGTTCTTC. This sequence encodes CASSPVGGVGANEQFF.

The J gene is TRBJ1-1, the V gene TRBV27, with 8 bases matching TRBD1. This CDR3 has 14 residues. Unmatched junction bases numbered 4, after V lost 6 bases and J lost 1 base. Germline V gives CDR1 MNHEY, CDR2 SMNVEV (reference sequence). Written as DNA, the CDR3 is TGTGCCAGCAGAAAGCAGGGGGCGAACACTGAAGCTTTCTTT. Translation: CASRKQGANTEAFF.